This entry lists 10 T cell receptor beta chains sequenced from one sample in a study of shared T cell receptors in the human thymus. Clones were sequenced by immunoSEQ multiplex PCR, and TCRdb holds only the in-frame ones, with some missing. Of 720,000 or so clones listed, approximately 85% are singletons. The sample was also reused in another study, on human thymus T cells.

Sequencing was done on a sample of thymocytes. The receptors stem from a girl under two years old with a congenital heart defect.

This clone has only one observation. The chain carries TRBV7-4 and TRBJ1-1; the D gene is possibly TRBD1 (6 bases). Trimming left V 3 bases short and J 3 bases short, with 14 bases between. Germline CDR1 is SGHVT and CDR2 is SQSDAQ. The CDR3 is 15 amino acids. The CDR3 nucleotides are TGTGCCAGCAGCTTCACAAACAGGGTACACACTGAAGCTTTCTTT. It is translated as CASSFTNRVHTEAFF.

V is TRBV6-4 and J is TRBJ1-2; perhaps TRBD1 as D (5 bases). V shed 3 bases and J shed 3 bases, with 8 bases lying between them. This CDR3 contains 13 residues. Germline V gene lookup returns CDR1 MRHNA and CDR2 SNTAGT. The CDR3 loop is CASSDGGDYGYTF. The CDR3 coding sequence is TGTGCCAGCAGTGATGGAGGGGACTATGGCTACACCTTC.

The rearrangement uses TRBV4-1 and TRBJ1-6; D is ambiguous. Germline V gives CDR1 MGHRA, CDR2 YSYEKL. The length of the CDR3 is 15 residues. V dropped 0 bases and J dropped 2 bases, with 5 bases sitting between them. The CDR3 loop reads CASSQEQTYNSPLHF. The CDR3 nucleotides are TGCGCCAGCAGCCAAGAACAGACCTATAATTCACCCCTCCACTTT.

The V call is TRBV4-1, the J call TRBJ1-1, with D perhaps TRBD1 (5 bases). The CDR3 has 16 residues. Germline V gene data show CDR1 as MGHRA and CDR2 as YSYEKL. The germline V and J ends were trimmed by 8 bases and 3 bases, with 22 bases remaining between them. The CDR3 protein is CASRVGWARGDTEAFF. The DNA for the CDR3 is TGCGCCAGCCGCGTCGGGTGGGCCCGGGGGGACACTGAAGCTTTCTTT.

Only a few counts were recorded for this clone. The chain combines TRBV5-6 with TRBJ2-7, with D hard to call. This CDR3 spans 14 amino acids. The V and J ends lost 2 bases and 2 bases respectively, with 11 bases between them. CDR1 is SGHDT and CDR2 is YYEEEE in the germline V gene. CDR3 protein: CASSFKAGTYEQYF. The CDR3 DNA sequence: TGTGCCAGCAGCTTTAAAGCAGGAACCTACGAGCAGTACTTC.

V gene TRBV6-5 combines with J gene TRBJ1-1; weak D call: TRBD1 (6 bases). V was shortened by 2 bases and J by 12 bases, with 16 bases between the two germline ends. The length of the CDR3 is 13 residues. Per the germline V gene, CDR1 is MNHEY and CDR2 is SVGAGI. This chain's CDR3 is CASSYRMGARTFF. In DNA form, the CDR3 reads TGTGCCAGCAGTTACAGGATGGGGGCCAGGACTTTCTTT.

The V gene is TRBV6-6, the J gene TRBJ1-6; the D is unclear. This CDR3 comprises 13 residues. Trimming pared 1 base from V and 9 bases from J, leaving 7 bases between. Germline V gives CDR1 MNHNY, CDR2 SVGAGI (reference sequence). The CDR3 spells CASSYFLSSPLHF. Written as DNA, the CDR3 is TGTGCCAGCAGTTACTTTCTTAGTTCACCCCTCCACTTT.

V and J are TRBV11-2 and TRBJ2-1; D not resolved. The CDR3 covers 11 residues. Trimming left V 4 bases short and J 10 bases short, with 8 bases between. Per germline, CDR1 SGHAT and CDR2 FQNNGV. The CDR3 nucleotides read TGTGCCAGCAGCTACTTTTACGAGCAGTTCTTC. This codes for CASSYFYEQFF.

This chain links TRBV28 with TRBJ2-5; no clear D. The CDR3 consists of 16 residues. V dropped 6 bases and J dropped 1 base, with 18 bases sitting between them. Per the germline V gene, CDR1 is MDHEN and CDR2 is SYDVKM. CDR3 amino acids: CASSPPGREAQETQYF. The CDR3 DNA follows: TGTGCCAGCAGCCCTCCGGGTCGCGAGGCCCAAGAGACCCAGTACTTC.

J is TRBJ2-3 and V is TRBV2, with 12 positions matching TRBD2. CDR1 is SNHLY and CDR2 is FYNNEI in the germline V gene. V lost 7 bases, J lost 4 bases, and 18 bases stayed unmatched. This CDR3 region has 19 residues. The CDR3 loop is CASIVKTSGGPYAPDTQYF. CDR3 nucleotide sequence: TGTGCCAGCATTGTTAAGACTAGCGGGGGACCCTATGCCCCAGATACGCAGTATTTT.